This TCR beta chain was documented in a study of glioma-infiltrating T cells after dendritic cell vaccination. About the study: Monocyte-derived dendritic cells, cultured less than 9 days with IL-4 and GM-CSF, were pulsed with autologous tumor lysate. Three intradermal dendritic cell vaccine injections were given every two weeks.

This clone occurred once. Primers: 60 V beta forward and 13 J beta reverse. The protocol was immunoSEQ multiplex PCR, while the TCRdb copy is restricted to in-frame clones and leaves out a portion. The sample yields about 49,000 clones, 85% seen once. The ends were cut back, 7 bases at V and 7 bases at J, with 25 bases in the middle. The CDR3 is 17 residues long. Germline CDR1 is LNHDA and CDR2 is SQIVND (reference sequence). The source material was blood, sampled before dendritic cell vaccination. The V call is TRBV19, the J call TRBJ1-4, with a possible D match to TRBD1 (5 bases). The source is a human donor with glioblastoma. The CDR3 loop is CASTMGVGQGLAEKLFF. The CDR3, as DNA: TGTGCCAGTACCATGGGTGTTGGCCAGGGACTTGCTGAAAAACTGTTTTTT.